This TCR beta chain appears in the sequencing data of a study of blood T cell repertoires in COVID-19. Study context: Collection of acute and convalescent COVID-19 samples took place in the United States, Italy and Spain. In each case, the material was cDNA or gDNA derived from T cells, B-cell-depleted T cells, or PBMCs.

As originally analysed: Amplification from reference gene primers served as the basis for estimated nucleated cell counts. Here immunoSEQ multiplex PCR was the method, and the copy in TCRdb shows in-frame clones only, minus some. D and trimming were read from the DNA, whereas the V and J calls and clone size are those reported in that table. This table holds roughly 35,000 clones, 70% to 85% found once. V lost 0 bases and J 5 bases, leaving 11 bases between the germline ends. CDR1 and CDR2 from the germline V gene are LNHNV and YYDKDF (reference sequence). The CDR3 sequence is 15 residues long. This clone was seen only a few times.

The chain is built from TRBV15 and TRBJ1-5; no firm D call. This receptor was identified in a woman in her sixties or seventies with acute or convalescent COVID-19. Sequenced: peripheral blood. This CDR3 reads CATSRDPGNDQPQHF. CDR3 nucleotide sequence: TGTGCCACCAGCAGAGATCCGGGAAACGATCAGCCCCAGCATTTT.